Below are 6 T cell receptor beta chains sequenced from a single sample in a study of cytomegalovirus exposure and HLA in healthy donors. Sequenced by immunoSEQ multiplex PCR; TCRdb stores in-frame clones only, minus some. Of 150,000 to 200,000 clones detected, 84% appear once; the ten largest clones hold 2.5% to 3%. The sequenced material came from PBMCs. These TCRs come from a woman in her late teens or twenties in good health and CMV-seropositive.

This chain connects TRBV5-4 to TRBJ1-1, with D perhaps TRBD1 (6 bases). The CDR3 length is 13 residues. V was pared by 2 bases and J by 4 bases, with 9 bases between. Looked up from germline, CDR1 is SGHNT and CDR2 is YYREEE (reference sequence). The CDR3 here is CASSLGGTTEAFF. In DNA, the CDR3 is TGTGCCAGCAGCTTAGGGGGAACCACTGAAGCTTTCTTT.

The chain couples TRBV6-6 to TRBJ1-2, with TRBD1 matching over 7 bases. The CDR3 runs 15 residues. J lost 0 bases, V lost 8 bases, and 9 bases had no gene match. Germline-derived CDR1 and CDR2 are MNHNY and SVGAGI (reference sequence). The CDR3, as DNA: TGTGCCAGCCGCCAAGGGACAGCCTCTAACTATGGCTACACCTTC. This translates into CASRQGTASNYGYTF.

The V and J genes are TRBV7-9 and TRBJ2-1; 9 nucleotides match TRBD2. The germline V gene has CDR1 SEHNR and CDR2 FQNEAQ (reference sequence). Germline trimming cut 3 bases from V and 5 bases from J; bases unmatched to any gene: 8. This CDR3 is built from 16 residues. This chain's CDR3 is CASSFPRTSEDNEQFF. CDR3 coding DNA: TGTGCCAGCAGCTTTCCACGGACTAGCGAAGACAATGAGCAGTTCTTC.

V and J are TRBV18 and TRBJ1-2, with TRBD1 matching over 7 bases. V was clipped by 3 bases and J by 0 bases; unmatched bases: 1. The CDR3 extends over 14 amino acids. Germline CDR1 KGHSH, CDR2 LQKENI. The CDR3 region has the DNA TGTGCCAGCTCACCTCAGGGGGCTAACTATGGCTACACCTTC. It codes for CASSPQGANYGYTF.

J is TRBJ1-4 and V is TRBV5-1; D not resolved. Deletions cut 7 bases from V and 0 bases from J, with 10 bases between. CDR1 is SGHRS, CDR2 YFSETQ, per germline. The CDR3 has 14 amino acids. CDR3 bases: TGCGCCAGCGGCAAGGGAGCAACTAATGAAAAACTGTTTTTT. Protein: CASGKGATNEKLFF.

J is TRBJ2-7 and V is TRBV7-9; a possible D gene is TRBD1 (6 bases). The CDR3 is 11 residues long. The V end lost 5 bases, the J end lost 7 bases, and 9 bases lay between the germline ends. Germline CDR1 SEHNR, CDR2 FQNEAQ (reference sequence). The DNA for the CDR3 is TGTGCCAGCAGCGAAGGGGGTGAGCAGTACTTC. Residues: CASSEGGEQYF. Based on the CDR3 plus reference TRBV7-9 and TRBJ2-7, the full variable domain is DTGVSQNPRHKITKRGQNVTFRCDPISEHNRLYWYRQTLGQGPEFLTYFQNEAQLEKSRLLSDRFSAERPKGSFSTLEIQRTEQGDSAMYLCASSEGGEQYFGPGTRLTVT.